The 2 T cell receptor beta chains below were found in one sample sequenced in a study of identical twins. TCRdb ran MiXCR on the 5' RACE reads and lists one entry per CDR3 protein. This table has 1.5 million to 2 million distinct CDR3 sequences, less than 35% appearing once. Sample: cord blood. These TCRs come from a newborn girl in good health.

Concerning this clonotype: This may come from a read error, since a much larger clone is one base off. The chain uses TRBV29-1 and TRBJ2-7; D call uncertain. The CDR3 consists of 12 residues. Germline CDR1 SQVTM, CDR2 ANQGSEA. The V gene lost 6 bases and the J gene lost 1 base, with 10 bases spanning the gap. CDR3 protein: CSVERRSYEQYF. The CDR3 coding sequence is TGCAGCGTAGAAAGACGATCCTACGAGCAGTACTTC.

The chain couples TRBV27 to TRBJ2-2; D is unresolved. This CDR3 contains 16 residues. Germline CDR1 MNHEY, CDR2 SMNVEV (reference sequence). V gave up 2 bases and J gave up 0 bases, with 10 bases separating them. CDR3 DNA sequence: TGTGCCAGCAGTTTAGACCAACCCTCGAACACCGGGGAGCTGTTTTTT. Translation: CASSLDQPSNTGELFF.